The 8 T cell receptor beta chains below all came from one sample that was sequenced in a study of monozygotic twins with inflammatory bowel disease. From the 5' RACE reads, TCRdb lists one entry per CDR3 protein and no DNA. The sample holds about 300,000 distinct CDR3 sequences. The material sequenced was blood. These receptors were obtained from a human donor with ulcerative colitis or Crohn's disease, or a healthy co-twin of an affected twin (not recorded which).

V gene TRBV20-1 combines with J gene TRBJ2-3; lacking DNA, the TRBD2 call made by TCRdb goes unchecked. This CDR3 spans 14 amino acids. CDR1 and CDR2 from the germline V gene are DFQATT and SNEGSKA (reference sequence). The CDR3 loop reads CSASPSGVGDTQYF.

The chain carries TRBV11-2 and TRBJ2-1; TCRdb's D call of TRBD2 is untestable without DNA. The CDR3 sequence is 15 residues long. Germline CDR1 SGHAT, CDR2 FQNNGV. The CDR3 region is CASSSGLATYNEQFF.

V is TRBV6-5 and J is TRBJ2-7; TCRdb's D gene call, TRBD1, goes unchecked for lack of DNA. The CDR3 spans 11 residues. The germline V gene has CDR1 MNHEY and CDR2 SVGAGI. CDR3 sequence reads: CARTGFYEQYF.

This chain joins TRBV4-3 and TRBJ2-6. Germline CDR1 LGHNA, CDR2 YSLEER. This CDR3 spans 17 amino acids. The CDR3 sequence: CASSQENGAAGANVLTF.

The chain couples TRBV25-1 to TRBJ2-3. Germline CDR1 is MGHDK and CDR2 is SYGVNS. The CDR3 runs to 13 residues. CDR3 sequence reads: CASTPASTDTQYF. Combining the CDR3 with reference TRBV25-1 and TRBJ2-3 gives the whole variable domain EADIYQTPRYLVIGTGKKITLECSQTMGHDKMYWYQQDPGMELHLIHYSYGVNSTEKGDLSSESTVSRIRTEHFPLTLESARPSHTSQYLCASTPASTDTQYFGPGTRLTVL.

This chain links TRBV9 with TRBJ1-2; no DNA is available, so the TRBD1 call from TCRdb remains unchecked. The CDR3 consists of 14 residues. CDR1 and CDR2 from the germline V gene are SGDLS and YYNGEE. The CDR3 is CASSVGGDRYGYTF.

The rearrangement uses TRBV12-3 or TRBV12-4 and TRBJ1-2; checking the TCRdb D call of TRBD1 is not possible without DNA. The CDR3 totals 16 residues. CDR3 sequence reads: CASSFNLGQGNYGYTF.

The CDR3 region is CASSPPRGEQFF. This chain links TRBV18 with TRBJ2-1. This CDR3 contains 12 residues. CDR1 and CDR2 (germline): KGHSH, LQKENI.